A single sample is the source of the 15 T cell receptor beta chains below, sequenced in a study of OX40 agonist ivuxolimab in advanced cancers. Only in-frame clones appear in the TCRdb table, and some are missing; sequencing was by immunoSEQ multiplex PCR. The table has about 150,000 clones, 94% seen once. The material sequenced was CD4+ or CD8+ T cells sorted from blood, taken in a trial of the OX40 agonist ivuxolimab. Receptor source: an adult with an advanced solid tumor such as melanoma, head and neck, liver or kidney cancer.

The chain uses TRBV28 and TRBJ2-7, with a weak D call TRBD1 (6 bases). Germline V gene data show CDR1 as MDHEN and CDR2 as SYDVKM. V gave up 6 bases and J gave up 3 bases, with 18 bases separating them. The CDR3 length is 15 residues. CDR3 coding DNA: TGTGCCAGCAGCCGCCCTAGGGACATCTTCTACGAGCAGTACTTC. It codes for CASSRPRDIFYEQYF.

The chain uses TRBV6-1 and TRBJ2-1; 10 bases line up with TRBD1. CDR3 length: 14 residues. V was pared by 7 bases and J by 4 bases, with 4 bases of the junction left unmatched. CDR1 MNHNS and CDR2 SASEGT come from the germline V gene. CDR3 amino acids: CASIGQGVYNEQFF. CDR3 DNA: TGTGCCAGCATAGGACAGGGGGTATACAATGAGCAGTTCTTC.

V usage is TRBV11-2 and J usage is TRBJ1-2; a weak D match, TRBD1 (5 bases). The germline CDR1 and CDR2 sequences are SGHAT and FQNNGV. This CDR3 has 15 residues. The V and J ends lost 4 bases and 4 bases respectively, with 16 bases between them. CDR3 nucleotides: TGTGCCAGCAGCTCCCCCAGGGAGCGGGGCTATGGCTACACCTTC. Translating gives CASSSPRERGYGYTF.

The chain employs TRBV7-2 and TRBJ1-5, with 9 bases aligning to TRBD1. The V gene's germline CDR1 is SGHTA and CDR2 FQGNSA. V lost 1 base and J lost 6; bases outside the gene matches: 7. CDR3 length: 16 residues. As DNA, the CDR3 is TGTGCCAGCAGCTTAGGATGGGACAGGGTCCCTCAGCCCCAGCATTTT. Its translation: CASSLGWDRVPQPQHF.

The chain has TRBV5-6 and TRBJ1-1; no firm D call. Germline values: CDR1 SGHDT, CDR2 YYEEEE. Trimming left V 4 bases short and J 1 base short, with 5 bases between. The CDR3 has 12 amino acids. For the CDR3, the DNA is TGTGCCAGCAGCCCACAGAACACTGAAGCTTTCTTT. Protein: CASSPQNTEAFF. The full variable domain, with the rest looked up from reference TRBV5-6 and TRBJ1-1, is DAGVTQSPTHLIKTRGQQVTLRCSPKSGHDTVSWYQQALGQGPQFIFQYYEEEERQRGNFPDRFSGHQFPNYSSELNVNALLLGDSALYLCASSPQNTEAFFGQGTRLTVV.

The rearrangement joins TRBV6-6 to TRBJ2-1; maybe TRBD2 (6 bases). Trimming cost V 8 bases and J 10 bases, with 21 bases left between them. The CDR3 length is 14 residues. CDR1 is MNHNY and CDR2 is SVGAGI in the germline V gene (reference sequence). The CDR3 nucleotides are TGTGCCAGCGTGGGGGGTGGAGGCCGGGACGAGCAGTTCTTC. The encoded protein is CASVGGGGRDEQFF.

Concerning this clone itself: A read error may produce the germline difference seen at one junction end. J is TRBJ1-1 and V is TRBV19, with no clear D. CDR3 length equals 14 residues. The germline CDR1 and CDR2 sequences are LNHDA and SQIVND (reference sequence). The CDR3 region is CASSIDGKGPEAFF. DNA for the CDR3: TGTGCCAGTAGCATAGACGGCAAGGGCCCTGAAGCTTTCTTT.

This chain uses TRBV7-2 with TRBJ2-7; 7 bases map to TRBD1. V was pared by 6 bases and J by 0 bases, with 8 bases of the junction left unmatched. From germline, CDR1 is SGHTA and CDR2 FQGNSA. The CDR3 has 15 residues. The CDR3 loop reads CASSPDRVSSYEQYF. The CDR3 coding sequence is TGTGCCAGCAGTCCTGACAGGGTGAGCTCCTACGAGCAGTACTTC.

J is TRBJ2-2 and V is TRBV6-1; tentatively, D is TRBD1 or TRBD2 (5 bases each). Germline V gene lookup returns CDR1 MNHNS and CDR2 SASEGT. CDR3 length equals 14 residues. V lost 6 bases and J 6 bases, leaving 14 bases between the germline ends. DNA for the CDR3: TGTGCCAGCAGGTCGCAGGGAGCCCCCGGGGAGCTGTTTTTT. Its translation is CASRSQGAPGELFF.

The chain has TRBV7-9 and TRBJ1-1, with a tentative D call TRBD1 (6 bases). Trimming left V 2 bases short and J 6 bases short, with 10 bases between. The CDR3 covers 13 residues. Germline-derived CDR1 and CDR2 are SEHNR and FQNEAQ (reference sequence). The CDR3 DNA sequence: TGTGCCAGCAGCTTAATGGGGGCCGCTGAAGCTTTCTTT. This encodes CASSLMGAAEAFF.

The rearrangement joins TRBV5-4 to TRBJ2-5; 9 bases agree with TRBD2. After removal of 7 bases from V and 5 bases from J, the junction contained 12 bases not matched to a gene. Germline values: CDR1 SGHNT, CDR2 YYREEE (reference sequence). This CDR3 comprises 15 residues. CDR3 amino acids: CASYYSGRGKETQYF. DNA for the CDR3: TGTGCCAGCTATTATAGCGGGAGAGGGAAGGAGACCCAGTACTTC.

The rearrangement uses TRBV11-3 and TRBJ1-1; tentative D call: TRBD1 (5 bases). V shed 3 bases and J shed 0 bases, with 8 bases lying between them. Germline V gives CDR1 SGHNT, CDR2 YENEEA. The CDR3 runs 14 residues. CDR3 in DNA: TGTGCCAGCAGCTTCGGAGGGGTGAACACTGAAGCTTTCTTT. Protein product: CASSFGGVNTEAFF.

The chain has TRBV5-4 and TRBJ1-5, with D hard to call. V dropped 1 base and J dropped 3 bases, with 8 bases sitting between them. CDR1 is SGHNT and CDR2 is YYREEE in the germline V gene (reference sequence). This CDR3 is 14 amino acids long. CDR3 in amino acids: CASSLNTLNQPQHF. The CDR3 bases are TGTGCCAGCAGCTTGAACACCCTCAATCAGCCCCAGCATTTT.

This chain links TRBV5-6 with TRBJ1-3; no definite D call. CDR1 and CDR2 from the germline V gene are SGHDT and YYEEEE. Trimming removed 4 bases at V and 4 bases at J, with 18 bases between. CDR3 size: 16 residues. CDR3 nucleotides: TGTGCCAGCAGCCAGCAATGGGAGCTGGGGGGAAACACCATATATTTT. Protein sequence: CASSQQWELGGNTIYF. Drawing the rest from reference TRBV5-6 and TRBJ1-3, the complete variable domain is DAGVTQSPTHLIKTRGQQVTLRCSPKSGHDTVSWYQQALGQGPQFIFQYYEEEERQRGNFPDRFSGHQFPNYSSELNVNALLLGDSALYLCASSQQWELGGNTIYFGEGSWLTVV.

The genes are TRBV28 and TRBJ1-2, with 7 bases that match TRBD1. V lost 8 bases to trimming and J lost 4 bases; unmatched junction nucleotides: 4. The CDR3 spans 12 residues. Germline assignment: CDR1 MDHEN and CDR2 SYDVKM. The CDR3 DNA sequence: TGTGCCAGCTCGGGACAGTTCTATGGCTACACCTTC. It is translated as CASSGQFYGYTF.